One TCR beta chain is described in this entry. Produced via immunoSEQ multiplex PCR; TCRdb's table is partial and in-frame only. The sample carries more than 90,000 clones, about 96% recorded once. The data were taken from a study of technical replicates of blood from a handful of donors. The CDR3 loop spans 13 amino acids. Germline V gene sequence: CDR1 LNHDA, CDR2 SQIVND (reference sequence). Trimming pared 5 bases from V and 6 bases from J, leaving 14 bases between. The receptor was derived from a human donor in good health. The sequencing sample was made of T cells isolated from PBMCs. V gene TRBV19 combines with J gene TRBJ2-7; unclear D gene. CDR3 nucleotide sequence: TGTGCCAGTAGTTTGCGGCGAGACGGCGAGCAGTACTTC. This translates into CASSLRRDGEQYF.